The sequence of this T cell receptor (beta chain) was determined in a study of T cells in Graves' hyperthyroidism and ophthalmopathy. RNA transcripts were the template for amplifying TCR beta CDR3 regions. Initially, a first-round RT-PCR of the TCR CDR3 employed the HTBI primer set. TCRdb reprocessed the multiplex PCR reads with MiXCR, giving one entry per CDR3 protein. The sample lists about 570,000 distinct CDR3 sequences; more than 45% were seen once. Broader study findings: The authors' 13 V-J model separated ophthalmopathy from stable hyperthyroidism. Clonotypes that were expanded in thyroid above 0.001 mostly appeared in blood too.

A word on this clonotype: Antigen specificity is unknown.

CDR1 is SGHRS and CDR2 is YFSETQ in the germline V gene. The CDR3 contains 15 residues. With 2 bases removed from V and 6 bases from J, the gap between germline ends came to 18 bases. Reasons for excluding patients were uncontrolled infection, other autoimmune disease, pregnancy or lactation. The specimen was peripheral blood or thyroid tissue (not recorded which). The chain employs TRBV5-1 and TRBJ2-7, with a possible D match to TRBD1 (5 bases). The receptor was derived from an adult woman with Graves' disease, either hyperthyroidism or ophthalmopathy (not recorded which). The CDR3, as DNA: TGCGCCAGCAGCTTTCTCCCAGGGTATATCTCCGAGCAGTACTTC. Encoded protein: CASSFLPGYISEQYF.